This T cell receptor (beta chain) was identified in a study of identical twins (dated by TCRdb to 2015 to 2016). Turning to the overall study: To test whether fetal clonotypes persist, the study used deep sequencing on TCR alpha and beta repertoires from monozygotic twins, unrelated adults of various ages, and cord blood. To rule out contamination, the twin experiments were replicated at different times with different library preparation protocols. The investigation overall reported the following: Abundant cord blood beta clonotypes carried fewer insertions; young adult naive repertoires showed a weaker similar trend, while memory repertoires showed none. In monozygotic twins, recombination models systematically underestimated out-of-frame TCR alpha sharing, but the models matched the sharing seen between unrelated individuals. Out-of-frame TCR alpha sequences shared between twins showed an excess of low generation-probability sequences compared with coincidental sharing between unrelated individuals. The excess sharing between twins in beta out-of-frame sequences was weaker because fewer shared sequences reduced the signal-to-noise ratio. Because the same donors could not be followed over many years, the conclusions depended on cross-sectional statistical analysis. Zero-insertion analyses could be partly confounded by invariant T cells such as MAIT and iNKT, though diverse VJ usage argued against such confounding for most clonotypes.

All donors were healthy Caucasians. Three pairs of female monozygotic twins, all aged about 18 to 29 years, made up the twin cohort. CD4+ and CD8+ T cell populations were isolated with positive isolation kits from Invitrogen. To prepare the library, 5' RACE was applied. Data came from an Illumina HiSeq 2000. Template switching added a universal primer binding site, and the final cDNA carried a unique molecular identifier that allowed TCR cDNA molecules to be counted accurately. Specific primers in the conserved constant-segment region were used to synthesize first-strand cDNA for the TCR alpha and beta chains. Each cDNA library was double barcoded, with a SMART-Mk sample barcode plus Illumina barcodes, to control for contamination. Two successive PCR steps introduced TruSeq adapter sequences along with Illumina sample barcodes. The Illumina HiSeq platform was used with custom primers to sequence TCR alpha and beta cDNA libraries. In the source study's methods: MiGEC processed the raw reads to extract unique molecular identifiers, while MiXCR was used to determine the CDR3 positions. Recombination models were inferred per individual with the repgenHMM and IGoR tools using an EM algorithm. The analysis of shared clonotypes was done with the tcR package in R, with sharing normalized by the product of cloneset sizes. To study raw recombination without the effects of thymic and clonal selection, out-of-frame nonproductive sequences were analyzed. The public reads were quality trimmed at Q25 with fastp and then assembled into clones with MiXCR by TCRdb, keeping productive beta chains. Duplicate CDR3 protein sequences are folded into a single record with the most common DNA and genes. The V and J calls come from TCRdb's annotation, not from the publication. The sample table lists 430,000 or so distinct CDR3 sequences, roughly 24% of them with a count of one. The top ten hold 2.9% of the sample.

In its sample, this clonotype was seen a few times. Its antigen is currently not known. No base qualities exist here, and no much larger clone lies one base off it. CDR1 and CDR2 are read off the germline V gene as KGHSH and LQKENI. Counted from cysteine to phenylalanine, this CDR3 has 15 amino acids. Only the CDR3 DNA is retained, 45 bases long and in frame from the first base. V is clipped by 3 bases and J by 2 bases, and the sequence between their germline boundaries is 8 bases long. The data were also submitted as part of a second study, on T cells expressing NK-cell markers. Taken from the second paper: Three sorted T-cell subsets (CD3+CD56+NKG2C+, CD3+CD56+NKG2C- and CD3+CD56-NKG2C+) from 7 to 9 donors had their TCR beta-chain repertoires profiled. Among the eight sequenced donors, seven were HCMV-seropositive and one was HCMV-seronegative. In several experiments an anti-gammadeltaTCR antibody was added to restrict sorting to alphabetaTCR-expressing T cells. In more than 5 donors, the dominant CD3+CD56+NKG2C+ clonotypes were found to rank among the top 10 CD8+ clonotypes and to make up 1.0-7.0% of CD8+ T cells. Those dominant clonotypes were again the most abundant among CD3+CD56-NKG2C+ cells in several donors, at about 28.3-65%. Whether the expanded NKG2C-expressing T cell clones were specific for HCMV antigens remained unclear. The eight sequenced donors were randomly selected healthy volunteers, three men and five women. HCMV-specific IgG was detected in serum with a commercial ELISA kit to determine HCMV serostatus. MIGEC was used to demultiplex reads and group reads by UMI, and MiTCR was used to assemble and quantify clonotypes. To exclude erroneous sequences, only TCR cDNA sequences supported by at least two reads were retained. The tcR package was used for downstream repertoire analysis, and clonotypes were matched across fractions by CDR3 nucleotide sequence plus V segment. VDJmatch was used to annotate antigen specificity against VDJdb, with one amino acid substitution in CDR3 allowed.

The sequence came from a woman younger than 30 in good health. This chain joins TRBV18 to TRBJ2-6, with no confidently assigned D gene. The sequencing sample was made of CD4+ T cells sorted from blood. The sequenced DNA: TGTGCCAGCTCACCCTTGGTCGCTGGGGCCAACGTCCTGACTTTC. It encodes CASSPLVAGANVLTF.